The 8 T cell receptor beta chains reported below all come from one sample, sequenced in a study of blood T cell repertoires in COVID-19. The data were produced by immunoSEQ multiplex PCR, yet TCRdb's version contains in-frame clones alone and is incomplete. Counted here are roughly 130,000 clones, over 75% occurring once; the ten biggest clones make up more than 9.5%. The sample taken for sequencing was peripheral blood. The receptors derive from a man aged 40-55 years with active or convalescent COVID-19.

The J gene is TRBJ2-3, the V gene TRBV24-1; unclear D gene. There are 11 residues in the CDR3. The V and J ends lost 5 bases and 6 bases respectively, with 5 bases between them. From germline, CDR1 is KGHDR and CDR2 SFDVKD. Written as DNA, the CDR3 is TGTGCCACCAGTGTCGGGGATACGCAGTATTTT. It is translated as CATSVGDTQYF.

V usage is TRBV5-1 and J usage is TRBJ1-2; D is perhaps TRBD1 (6 bases). Per the germline V gene, CDR1 is SGHRS and CDR2 is YFSETQ. Trimming pared 5 bases from V and 2 bases from J, leaving 10 bases between. This CDR3 is 13 amino acids long. CDR3 region: CASSRQENYGYTF. The DNA of the CDR3 is TGCGCCAGCAGTCGACAGGAGAACTATGGCTACACCTTC.

The chain is built from TRBV7-2 and TRBJ1-4; 7 nucleotides align to TRBD1. This CDR3 has 17 amino acids. Germline V gene data show CDR1 as SGHTA and CDR2 as FQGNSA. Trimming removed 4 bases from V and 3 bases from J; junction bases left unmatched: 11. The CDR3 DNA sequence: TGTGCCAGCAGCTCGACAGGGTGGTTCGGGGCTAATGAAAAACTGTTTTTT. This gives the protein CASSSTGWFGANEKLFF.

The chain links TRBV6-6 to TRBJ1-2, with D maybe TRBD1 (5 bases). This CDR3 has 16 amino acids. V was shortened by 2 bases and J by 7 bases, with 20 bases between the two germline ends. The germline V gene encodes CDR1 MNHNY and CDR2 SVGAGI (reference sequence). The CDR3 bases are TGTGCCAGCAGTTACCCCCCTTCCGGGGGGAACCTTGGCTACACCTTC. It translates to CASSYPPSGGNLGYTF.

This clone was seen a handful of times. This chain joins TRBV5-1 and TRBJ1-1; 7 positions agree with TRBD1. The V gene's germline CDR1 is SGHRS and CDR2 YFSETQ. This CDR3 has 12 residues. V shed 4 bases, J shed 8 bases, and the junction held 5 bases outside the gene matches. The CDR3 spells CASSEEGGEAFF. DNA of the CDR3: TGCGCCAGCAGCGAGGAAGGGGGCGAAGCTTTCTTT.

This chain joins TRBV5-1 and TRBJ1-4; 7 nucleotides match TRBD1. This CDR3 has 15 residues. J lost 7 bases, V lost 3 bases, and 9 bases had no gene match. Germline CDR1 and CDR2: SGHRS and YFSETQ. For the CDR3, the DNA is TGCGCCAGCAGCTCCTCACAGGGGAGACGTGAAAAACTGTTTTTT. It translates to CASSSSQGRREKLFF.

The chain couples TRBV12-5 to TRBJ1-1; TRBD1 matches at 7 bases. CDR1 is LGHNT and CDR2 is FRNRAP in the germline V gene. This CDR3 region has 18 residues. The J segment lost 1 base and the V segment lost 0 bases, leaving 11 bases of the junction unmatched. The DNA for the CDR3 is TGTGCTAGTGGTTTGGTAAGAAAACTGGGACAGAGGAACACTGAAGCTTTCTTT. It translates to CASGLVRKLGQRNTEAFF.

This clone has just one count. The V gene is TRBV5-4, the J gene TRBJ1-4, with a weak D call TRBD1 (6 bases). Trimming removed 0 bases at V and 5 bases at J, with 11 bases between. Germline V gives CDR1 SGHNT, CDR2 YYREEE (reference sequence). This CDR3 is built from 15 residues. The CDR3 loop reads CASSLEGGKNEKLFF. As DNA, the CDR3 is TGTGCCAGCAGCTTGGAAGGGGGAAAGAATGAAAAACTGTTTTTT. The whole variable domain, filled in from reference TRBV5-4 and TRBJ1-4, reads ETGVTQSPTHLIKTRGQQVTLRCSSQSGHNTVSWYQQALGQGPQFIFQYYREEENGRGNFPPRFSGLQFPNYSSELNVNALELDDSALYLCASSLEGGKNEKLFFGSGTQLSVL.